These 2 T cell receptor beta chains share one sample of origin, sequenced in a study of cytomegalovirus exposure and HLA in healthy donors. Measured with immunoSEQ multiplex PCR; TCRdb has only the in-frame clones, and not every one. The table shows some 200,000 clones, with roughly 84% occurring only once. Material: PBMCs. The receptors shown here come from a woman in her twenties or thirties in good health and CMV-seropositive.

This clone has more than one count but fewer than ten. The J gene is TRBJ1-5, the V gene TRBV6-5; tentatively, D is TRBD1 (5 bases). Deletions cut 0 bases from V and 0 bases from J, with 9 bases between. The CDR3 contains 16 residues. Looked up from germline, CDR1 is MNHEY and CDR2 is SVGAGI. CDR3 in amino acids: CASSYSNRFSNQPQHF. CDR3 bases: TGTGCCAGCAGTTACTCGAACAGGTTTAGCAATCAGCCCCAGCATTTT.

The chain combines TRBV7-2 with TRBJ1-2; D gene uncertain. The germline V gene encodes CDR1 SGHTA and CDR2 FQGNSA. V was pared by 3 bases and J by 7 bases, with 12 bases between. The CDR3 is made up of 13 amino acids. The CDR3 bases are TGTGCCAGCAGCTTCCCGGCAAGCGGTGGCTACACCTTC. Encoded protein: CASSFPASGGYTF.